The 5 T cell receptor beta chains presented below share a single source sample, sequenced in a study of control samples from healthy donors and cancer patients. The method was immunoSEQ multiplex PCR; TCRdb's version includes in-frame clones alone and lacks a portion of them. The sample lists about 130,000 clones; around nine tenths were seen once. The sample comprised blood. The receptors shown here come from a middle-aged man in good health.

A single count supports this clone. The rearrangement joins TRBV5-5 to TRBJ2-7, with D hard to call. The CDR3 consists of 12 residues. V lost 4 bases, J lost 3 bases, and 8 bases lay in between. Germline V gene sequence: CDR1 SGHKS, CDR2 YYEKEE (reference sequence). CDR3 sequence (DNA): TGTGCCAGCAGCCCCCCCGACTACGAGCAGTACTTC. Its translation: CASSPPDYEQYF.

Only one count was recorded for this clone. The CDR3 here is CTSSPSLAGYHTGELFF. CDR3 in DNA: TGCACCAGCAGCCCCAGTCTAGCGGGGTATCACACCGGGGAGCTGTTTTTT. The rearrangement uses TRBV1 and TRBJ2-2; the table's D call, TRBD2, has no DNA check behind it. TRBV1 is a pseudogene segment. The CDR3 is 17 amino acids.

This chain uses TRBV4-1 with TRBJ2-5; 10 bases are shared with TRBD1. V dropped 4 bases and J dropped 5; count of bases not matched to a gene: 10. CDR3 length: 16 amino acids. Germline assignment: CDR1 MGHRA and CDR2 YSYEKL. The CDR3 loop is CASSRPTGGSGETQYF. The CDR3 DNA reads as TGCGCCAGCAGCCGGCCGACAGGGGGCAGCGGGGAGACCCAGTACTTC.

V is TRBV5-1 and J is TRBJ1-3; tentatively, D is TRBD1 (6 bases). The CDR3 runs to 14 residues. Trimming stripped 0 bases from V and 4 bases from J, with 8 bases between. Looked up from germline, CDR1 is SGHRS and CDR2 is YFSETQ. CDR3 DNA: TGCGCCAGCAGCTTGGTGGACAGCGGAAACACCATATATTTT. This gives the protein CASSLVDSGNTIYF.

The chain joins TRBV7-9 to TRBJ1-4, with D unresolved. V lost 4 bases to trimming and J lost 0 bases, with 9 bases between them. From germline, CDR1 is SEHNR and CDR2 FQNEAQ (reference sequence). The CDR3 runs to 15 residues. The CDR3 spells CASSSGRTTNEKLFF. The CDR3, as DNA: TGTGCCAGCAGCTCTGGACGGACAACTAATGAAAAACTGTTTTTT. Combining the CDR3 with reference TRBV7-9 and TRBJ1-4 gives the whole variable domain DTGVSQNPRHKITKRGQNVTFRCDPISEHNRLYWYRQTLGQGPEFLTYFQNEAQLEKSRLLSDRFSAERPKGSFSTLEIQRTEQGDSAMYLCASSSGRTTNEKLFFGSGTQLSVL.